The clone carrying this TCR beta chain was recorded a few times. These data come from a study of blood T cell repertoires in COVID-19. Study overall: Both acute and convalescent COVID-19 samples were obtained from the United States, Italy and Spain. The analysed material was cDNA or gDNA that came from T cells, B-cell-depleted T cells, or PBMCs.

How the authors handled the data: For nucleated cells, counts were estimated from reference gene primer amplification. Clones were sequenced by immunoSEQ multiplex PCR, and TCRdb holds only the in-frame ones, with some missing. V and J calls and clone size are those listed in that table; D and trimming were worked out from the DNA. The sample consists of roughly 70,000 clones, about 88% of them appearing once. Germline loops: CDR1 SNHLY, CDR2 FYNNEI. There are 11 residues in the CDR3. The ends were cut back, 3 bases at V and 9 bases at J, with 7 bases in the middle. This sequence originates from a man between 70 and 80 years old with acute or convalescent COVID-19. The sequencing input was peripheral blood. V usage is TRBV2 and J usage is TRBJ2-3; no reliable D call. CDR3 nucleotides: TGTGCCAGCAGTGAGAAGAGGACGCAGTATTTT. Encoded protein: CASSEKRTQYF.